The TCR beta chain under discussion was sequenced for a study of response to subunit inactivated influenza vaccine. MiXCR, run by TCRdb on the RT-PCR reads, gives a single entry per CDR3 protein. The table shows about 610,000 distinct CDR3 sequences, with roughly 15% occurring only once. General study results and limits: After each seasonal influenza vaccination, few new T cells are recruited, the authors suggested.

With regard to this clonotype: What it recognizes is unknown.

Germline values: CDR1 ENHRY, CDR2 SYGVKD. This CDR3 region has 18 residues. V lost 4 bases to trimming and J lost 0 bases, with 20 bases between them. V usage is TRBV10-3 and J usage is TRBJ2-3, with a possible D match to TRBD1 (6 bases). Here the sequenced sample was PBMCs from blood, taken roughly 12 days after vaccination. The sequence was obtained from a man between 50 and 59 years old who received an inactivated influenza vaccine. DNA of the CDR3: TGTGCCATCAGTGGAGGACAGTGGGGCCAGTCGAGCACAGATACGCAGTATTTT. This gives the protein CAISGGQWGQSSTDTQYF.